This TCR beta chain came from a study of blood T cells in healthy people across ages. Germline CDR1 DFQATT, CDR2 SNEGSKA (reference sequence). Trimming stripped 6 bases from V and 5 bases from J, with 16 bases between. CDR3 length: 13 amino acids. Combining a sample-barcoded 5' primer with a J-beta primer mix, a second PCR ran for roughly 7 to 11 cycles. Tags on each cDNA molecule came from a template-switch adaptor with 12 random nucleotides. There were at least 2.5 million CDR3-containing paired-end reads obtained from each sample. TCRdb re-derived calls from the 5' RACE reads in MiXCR, one entry per CDR3 protein. The repertoire has around 790,000 distinct CDR3 sequences, roughly 44% of them found once; the top ten carry approximately 19%. Findings and limits, study-wide: CMV status of donors was unknown, possibly confounding expanded clonotype changes.

Only one count was recorded for this clonotype. Antigen specificity is unknown. For every donor, a draw yielded 8.5 to 10 milliliters of peripheral blood. Sequencing used blood. The chain combines TRBV20-1 with TRBJ1-2; no definite D call. This TCR was sampled from a man aged 55 to 69 in good health. CDR3 protein: CSAGPSDSYGYTF. CDR3 coding DNA: TGCAGTGCCGGGCCCAGCGATTCGTATGGCTACACCTTC.